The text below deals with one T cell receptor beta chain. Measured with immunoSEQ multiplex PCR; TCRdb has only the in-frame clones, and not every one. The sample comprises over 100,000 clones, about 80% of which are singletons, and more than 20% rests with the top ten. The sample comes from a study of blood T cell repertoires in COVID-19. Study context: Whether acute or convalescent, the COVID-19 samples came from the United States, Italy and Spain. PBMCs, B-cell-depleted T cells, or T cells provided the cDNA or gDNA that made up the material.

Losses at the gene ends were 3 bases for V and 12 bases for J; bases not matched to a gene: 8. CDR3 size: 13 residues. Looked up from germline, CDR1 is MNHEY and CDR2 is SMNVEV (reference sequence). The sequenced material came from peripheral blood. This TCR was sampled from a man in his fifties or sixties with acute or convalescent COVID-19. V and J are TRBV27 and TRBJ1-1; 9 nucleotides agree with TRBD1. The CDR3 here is CASSFSGTGKSFF. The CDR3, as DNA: TGTGCCAGCAGTTTTTCCGGGACAGGGAAGTCTTTCTTT.